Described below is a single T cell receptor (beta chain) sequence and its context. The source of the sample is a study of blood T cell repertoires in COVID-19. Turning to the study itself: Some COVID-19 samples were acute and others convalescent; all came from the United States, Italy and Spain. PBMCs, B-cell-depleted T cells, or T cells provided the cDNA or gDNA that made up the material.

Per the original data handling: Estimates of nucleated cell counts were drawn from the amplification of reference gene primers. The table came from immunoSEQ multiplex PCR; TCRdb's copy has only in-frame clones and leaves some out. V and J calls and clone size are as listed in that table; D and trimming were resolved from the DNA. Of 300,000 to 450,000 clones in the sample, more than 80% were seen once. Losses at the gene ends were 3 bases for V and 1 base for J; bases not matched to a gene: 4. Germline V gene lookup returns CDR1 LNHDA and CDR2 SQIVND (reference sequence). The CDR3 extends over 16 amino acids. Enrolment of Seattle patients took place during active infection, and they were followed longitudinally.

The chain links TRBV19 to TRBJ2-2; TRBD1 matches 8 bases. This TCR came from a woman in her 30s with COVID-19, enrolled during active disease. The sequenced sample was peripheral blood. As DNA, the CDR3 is TGTGCCAGTAGTATCGGGACAGGCGGGAACACCGGGGAGCTGTTTTTT. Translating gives CASSIGTGGNTGELFF.